This T cell receptor beta chain was sequenced for a study of T-cell memory formation after mild COVID-19. Study context: TCR clusters were mostly donor specific. The study, taken as a whole, reports: Clones contracting across day 15 to 85 had a balanced CD4/CD8 profile; later expanding clones leaned CD4+. Of the contracting clones, CD4+ ones lay mainly in CM and EM, and CD8+ ones in EMRA.

The germline V gene has CDR1 SGHDT and CDR2 YYEEEE. CDR3 length: 14 residues. Trimming took 1 base from V and 6 from J; bases not matched to a gene: 5. The table lists this clonotype with many counts. Its antigen remains unidentified. Constant-segment primers were used for 5'RACE, and the resulting TCR alpha and TCR beta cDNA libraries carried sample barcodes and UMIs. TCRdb reprocessed the 5' RACE reads with MiXCR, giving one entry per CDR3 protein. The data contain a few hundred thousand distinct CDR3 sequences, approximately 14% of them singletons. This chain uses TRBV5-6 with TRBJ1-1, with 8 positions matching TRBD1. The receptor comes from a man in his late teens or twenties who had mild COVID-19 (a few samples of this study predate the infection). Cell type and time point are not known. The sample taken for sequencing was PBMCs or a T cell subset sorted from them (not recorded which). CDR3: CASSLRQGAAEAFF. The CDR3 nucleotides are TGTGCCAGCAGCTTGCGGCAGGGGGCGGCTGAAGCTTTCTTT.